This TCR beta chain was observed in a study of blood T cell repertoires in COVID-19. This clone was found once. This CDR3 contains 14 residues. Germline V CDR1 and CDR2: SGDLS, YYNGEE. V shed 4 bases and J shed 4 bases, with 14 bases lying between them. Profiling relied on immunoSEQ multiplex PCR, and the TCRdb table lists in-frame clones only, not all of them. This sample has 100,000 to 140,000 clones, with 65% to 80% found just once. The sequence was collected from a man between 65 and 85 years old with acute or convalescent COVID-19. The chain is built from TRBV9 and TRBJ1-1; D is uncertain. The sample taken for sequencing was peripheral blood. CDR3 coding DNA: TGTGCCAGCAGCCAAACCTCATCGGGCACTGAAGCTTTCTTT. It yields the protein CASSQTSSGTEAFF.